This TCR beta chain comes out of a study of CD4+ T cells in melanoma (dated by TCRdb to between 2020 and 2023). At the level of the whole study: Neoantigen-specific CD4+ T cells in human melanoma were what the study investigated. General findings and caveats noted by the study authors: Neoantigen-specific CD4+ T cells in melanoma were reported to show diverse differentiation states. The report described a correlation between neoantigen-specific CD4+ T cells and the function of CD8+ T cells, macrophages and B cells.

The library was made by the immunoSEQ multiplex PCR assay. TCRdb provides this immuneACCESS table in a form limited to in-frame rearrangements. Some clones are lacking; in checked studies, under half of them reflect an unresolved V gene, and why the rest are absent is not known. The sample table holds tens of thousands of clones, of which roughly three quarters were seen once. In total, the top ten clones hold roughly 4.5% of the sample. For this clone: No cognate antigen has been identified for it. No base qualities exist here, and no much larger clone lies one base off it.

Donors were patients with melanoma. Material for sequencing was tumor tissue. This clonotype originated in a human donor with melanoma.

The nucleotide sequence is given as TGCGCCAGCAGCCAAGCGGGGAACCCCTACAATGAGCAGTTCTTC. This yields the protein CASSQAGNPYNEQFF. Recombination connected TRBV4-3 to TRBJ2-1; TRBD2 is a possible D gene, resting on 5 matching bases. Looking up the germline V gene yields CDR1 LGHNA and CDR2 YSLEER. At the junction V is shortened by 1 base and J by 2 bases, with 9 bases in between. The CDR3 runs 15 residues from the cysteine to the phenylalanine. Only the CDR3 portion is preserved as DNA: 45 bases, with reading frame beginning at the first base.